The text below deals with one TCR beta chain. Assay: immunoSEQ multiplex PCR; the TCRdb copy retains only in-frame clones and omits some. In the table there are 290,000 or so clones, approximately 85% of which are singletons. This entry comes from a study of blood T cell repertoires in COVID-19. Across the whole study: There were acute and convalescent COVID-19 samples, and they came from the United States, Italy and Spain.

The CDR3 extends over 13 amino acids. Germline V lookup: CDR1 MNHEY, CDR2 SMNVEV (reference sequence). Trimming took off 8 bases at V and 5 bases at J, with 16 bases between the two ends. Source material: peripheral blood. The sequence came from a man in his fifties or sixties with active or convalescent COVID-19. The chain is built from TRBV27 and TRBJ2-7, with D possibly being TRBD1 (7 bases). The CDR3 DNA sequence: TGTGCCAGCCGGCGGGACAGTTGGGACGAGCAGTACTTC. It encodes CASRRDSWDEQYF.